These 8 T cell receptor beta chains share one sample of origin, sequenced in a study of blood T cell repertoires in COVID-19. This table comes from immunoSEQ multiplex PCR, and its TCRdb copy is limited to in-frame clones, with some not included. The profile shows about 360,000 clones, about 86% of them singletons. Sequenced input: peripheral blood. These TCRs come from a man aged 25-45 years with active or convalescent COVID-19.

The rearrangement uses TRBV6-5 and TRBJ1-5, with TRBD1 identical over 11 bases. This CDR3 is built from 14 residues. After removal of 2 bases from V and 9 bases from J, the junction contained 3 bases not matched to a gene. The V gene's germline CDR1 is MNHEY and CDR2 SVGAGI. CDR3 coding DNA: TGTGCCAGCAGTTACCGGGACAGGGGGATGCCCCAGCATTTT. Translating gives CASSYRDRGMPQHF.

The CDR3 coding sequence is TGTGCCAGCAGCTACAGGACAGGATCCAATGAGCAGTTCTTC. Translation gives CASSYRTGSNEQFF. This chain uses TRBV7-6 with TRBJ2-1; 7 nucleotides agree with TRBD1. The germline V gene has CDR1 SGHVS and CDR2 FNYEAQ. The trim removed 4 bases at V and 6 bases at J, leaving 6 bases unmatched. CDR3 length: 14 residues.

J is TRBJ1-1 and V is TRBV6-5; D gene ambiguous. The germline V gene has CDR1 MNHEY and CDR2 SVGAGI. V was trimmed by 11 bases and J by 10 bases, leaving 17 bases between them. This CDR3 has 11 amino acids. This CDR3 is CAPYPRIRAFF. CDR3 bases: TGTGCCCCCTACCCCCGTATTCGAGCTTTCTTT.

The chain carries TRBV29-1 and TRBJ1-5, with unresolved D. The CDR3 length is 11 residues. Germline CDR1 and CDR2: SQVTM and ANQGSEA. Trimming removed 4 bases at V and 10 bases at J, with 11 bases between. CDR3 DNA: TGCAGCGTTGGAGAAATGGGCCCCCAGCATTTT. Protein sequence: CSVGEMGPQHF.

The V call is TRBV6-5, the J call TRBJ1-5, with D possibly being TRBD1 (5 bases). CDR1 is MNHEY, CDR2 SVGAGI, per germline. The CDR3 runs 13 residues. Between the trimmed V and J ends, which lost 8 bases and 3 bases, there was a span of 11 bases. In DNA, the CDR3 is TGTGCCAGCTGGCGGGACCTCAATCAGCCCCAGCATTTT. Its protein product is CASWRDLNQPQHF.

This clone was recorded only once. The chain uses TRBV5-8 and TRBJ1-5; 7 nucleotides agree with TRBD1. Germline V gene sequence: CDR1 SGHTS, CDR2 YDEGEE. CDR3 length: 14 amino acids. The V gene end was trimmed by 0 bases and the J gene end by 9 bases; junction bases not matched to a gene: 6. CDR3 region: CASSLGTGERPQHF. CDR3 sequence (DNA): TGTGCCAGCAGCTTGGGGACAGGAGAAAGGCCCCAGCATTTT. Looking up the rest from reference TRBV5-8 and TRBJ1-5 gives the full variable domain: EAGVTQSPTHLIKTRGQQATLRCSPISGHTSVYWYQQALGLGLQFLLWYDEGEERNRGNFPPRFSGRQFPNYSSELNVNALELEDSALYLCASSLGTGERPQHFGDGTRLSIL.

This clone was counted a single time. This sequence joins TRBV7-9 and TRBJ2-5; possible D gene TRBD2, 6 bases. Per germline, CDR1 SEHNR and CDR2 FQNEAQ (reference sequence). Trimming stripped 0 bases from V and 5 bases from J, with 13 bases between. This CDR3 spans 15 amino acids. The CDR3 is CASSLAQSSGETQYF. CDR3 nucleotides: TGTGCCAGCAGCTTAGCCCAATCCAGCGGGGAGACCCAGTACTTC.

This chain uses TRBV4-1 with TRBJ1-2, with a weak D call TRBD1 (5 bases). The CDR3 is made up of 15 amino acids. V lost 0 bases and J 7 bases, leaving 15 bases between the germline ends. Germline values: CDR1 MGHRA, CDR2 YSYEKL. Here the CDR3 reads CASSQEQGFRFGYTF. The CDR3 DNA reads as TGCGCCAGCAGCCAAGAGCAGGGCTTTCGGTTTGGCTACACCTTC.